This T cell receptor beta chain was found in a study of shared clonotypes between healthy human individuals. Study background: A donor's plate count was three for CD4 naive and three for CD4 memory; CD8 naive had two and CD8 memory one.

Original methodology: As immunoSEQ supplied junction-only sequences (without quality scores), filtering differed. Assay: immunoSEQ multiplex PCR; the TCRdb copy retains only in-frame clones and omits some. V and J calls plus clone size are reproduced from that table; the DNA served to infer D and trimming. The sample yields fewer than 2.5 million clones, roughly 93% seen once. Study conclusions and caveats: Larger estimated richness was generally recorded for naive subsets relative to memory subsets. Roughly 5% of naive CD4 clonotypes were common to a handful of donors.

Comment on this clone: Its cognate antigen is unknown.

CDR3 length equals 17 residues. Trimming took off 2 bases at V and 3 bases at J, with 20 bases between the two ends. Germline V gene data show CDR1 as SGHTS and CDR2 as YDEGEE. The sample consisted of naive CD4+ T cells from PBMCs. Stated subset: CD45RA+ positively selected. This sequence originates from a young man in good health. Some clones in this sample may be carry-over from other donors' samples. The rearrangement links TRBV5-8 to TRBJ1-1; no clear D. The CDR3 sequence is CASSFWRGYDGDTEAFF. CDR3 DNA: TGTGCCAGCAGCTTTTGGCGTGGGTACGACGGGGACACTGAAGCTTTCTTT.